Sequencing of this T cell receptor beta chain was carried out in a study of T cell responses to AZD1222 COVID-19 vaccine (dated by TCRdb to 2020 to 2022). Study-wide context: TCR sequencing covered over 230 trial participants: roughly 200 given two doses of AZD1222 and about 26 given two doses of MenACWY control vaccine. Trial participants were enrolled into age subgroups of 18-55, 56-69 and 70-plus years, which contained 148, 28 and 57 TCR-sequenced participants, respectively. The research as a whole found: Participants were mostly white British, with more females than males. The authors suggested clonal diversity may have been underestimated. CD4 TCRs associated with the vaccine covered the entire spike protein, and the dominant responses were in regions 160-218 and 743-854. The 56-69-year group was small, and its depth increase did not reach significance, likely because of low power. Epitopes outside the regions mutated in the B.1.351 and B.1.1.7 variants were reportedly recognized by nearly half of the unique spike-specific TCRs. Only six or seven AZD1222 recipients were SARS-CoV-2 seropositive at baseline, limiting conclusions about previously exposed vaccinees. Because no day 14 peak-response samples were available, the repertoires could be characterized only after the peak T cell response. After two AZD1222 doses, both the breadth and the depth of spike-specific TCRs were significantly higher than at day 0 and than in MenACWY recipients.

V trim: 3 bases; J trim: 6 bases; unmatched bases: 8. Counted from cysteine to phenylalanine, this CDR3 has 16 amino acids. Solely the CDR3 DNA is kept, with 48 bases framed from the first base. CDR1 and CDR2 are drawn from the germline V gene: MDHEN, SYDVKM. The time point label on this specimen signifies: about 28 days (+/-7) after the second vaccine dose. Because spike-specific TCR depth and breadth did not differ between the two schedules, AZD1222 recipients who got a second dose at roughly 4 weeks were pooled with those who got a second dose at roughly 12 weeks. Vaccinee samples came from UK trials COV001 and COV002, including a single-blind randomized controlled phase 2/3 trial of AZD1222 (ChAdOx1 nCoV-19) in healthy adults. Trial participant PBMC samples were collected at day 0 and day 28 after the second dose for TCRbeta chain sequencing. The CDR3 regions of human TCRbeta chains were analyzed by immunosequencing. In the authors' own workflow: TCRs in the repertoires were compared against a reference library of SARS-CoV-2-specific TCRs that had been generated with the MIRA antigen-specificity platform. Breadth was defined as the fraction of unique TCRs that were SARS-CoV-2-associated, and depth was defined as the fraction of total T cells that were SARS-CoV-2-associated. Each spike-specific TCR was assigned to its reactive spike region and to a CD4 or CD8 class using the MIRA data. Log10-transformed breadth and depth values were compared by one-way ANOVA with Sidak's multiple comparisons tests. In TCRdb, the immuneACCESS table is reduced to in-frame sequences with V and J assigned. These tables do not hold every clone; where another copy was compared, an unresolved V gene accounts for under half, and the others remain unexplained. Clonal size and the V and J genes are those of that table, whereas D and trimming came from the DNA. For this sample the table gives tens of thousands of clones, of which roughly 90% were detected only once. The top ten hold around 30% of the sample.

This clone has just one count. Its specific antigen is unknown. Per-nucleotide qualities are absent, and no much larger clonotype sits a single base away. Sequencing was performed on peripheral blood, taken 28 days after the second AZD1222 dose. The receptor comes from an adult who received the AZD1222 COVID-19 vaccine. The rearrangement combines TRBV28 with TRBJ1-6; 7 central nucleotides agree with TRBD1. In nucleotides, the sequence is TGTGCCAGCAGTTTCCACCTCGGGACAGCTAATTCACCCCTCCACTTT. The encoded protein is CASSFHLGTANSPLHF.